These T cell receptor beta chains were read from a single sample in a study of blood T cell repertoires in COVID-19. Libraries were prepared by immunoSEQ multiplex PCR; TCRdb keeps only in-frame clonotypes and omits some of them. Of around 100,000 clones listed, approximately 90% were seen once; the top ten hold about 2.5%. Sequencing was performed on peripheral blood. The receptors come from a human donor with active COVID-19. The donor label of this sample is uncertain. CDR3s include the opening cysteine and the closing phenylalanine or tryptophan. The order of the fields is J gene, V gene, clone size, D gene, CDR3 length, CDR3 DNA, CDR3 protein. The D gene is left open where the match is weak. A row's size may be missing; if present it is once, few, many or a size class.

TRBJ2-2	TRBV4-2	-	TRBD1	15	TGTGCCAGCAGCCTTCCTCGGGCACAGGGGGCTGGGCTGTTTTTT	CASSLPRAQGAGLFF
TRBJ2-3	TRBV5-1	-	TRBD2	15	TGCGCCAGCAGGTGGACTAGCGGGGGGGCGGATACGCAGTATTTT	CASRWTSGGADTQYF
TRBJ1-1	TRBV5-4	-	TRBD1	15	TGTGCCAGCAGCGCCCGGGACAGGGTGAACACTGAAGCTTTCTTT	CASSARDRVNTEAFF
TRBJ2-7	TRBV4-3	-	TRBD1	17	TGCGCCAGCAGCCAAGGGCCTGGGACAGGGGTAACCTACGAGCAGTACTTC	CASSQGPGTGVTYEQYF
TRBJ2-7	TRBV10-3	once	-	13	TGTGCCATCAGGCTAACAGTGGACTACGAGCAGTACTTC	CAIRLTVDYEQYF
TRBJ1-5	TRBV7-8	-	-	15	TGTGCCAGCAGCTTAAGACAGGATAGCAATCAGCCCCAGCATTTT	CASSLRQDSNQPQHF
TRBJ2-5	TRBV7-3	-	TRBD1	14	TGTGCCAGCAGCACCGACAGGGGGCAAGAGACCCAGTACTTC	CASSTDRGQETQYF
TRBJ2-7	TRBV7-3	-	TRBD2	14	TGTGCCAGCAGCTCCCCGGGACTAGCCCACGAGCAGTACTTC	CASSSPGLAHEQYF
TRBJ2-3	TRBV7-3	-	TRBD1	15	TGTGCCAGCAGCATTCAGGGGGTTAGGACAGATACGCAGTATTTT	CASSIQGVRTDTQYF
TRBJ2-1	TRBV7-9	-	-	15	TGTGCCAGCAGCGCCGGGGGGCTGGCCTACAATGAGCAGTTCTTC	CASSAGGLAYNEQFF
TRBJ2-1	TRBV5-6	-	TRBD2	16	TGTGCCAGCAGCGCCCGGGGGGCGGGGGGAGGCCATGAGCAGTTCTTC	CASSARGAGGGHEQFF
TRBJ2-7	TRBV2	once	-	13	TGTGCCAGCAGTGTGGGGGGGCCCTACGAGCAGTACTTC	CASSVGGPYEQYF
TRBJ2-7	TRBV20-1	-	-	11	TGCAGTGCTACGCGGAACTACGAGCAGTACTTC	CSATRNYEQYF
TRBJ2-1	TRBV7-8	-	TRBD2	14	TGTGCCAGCAGGGAGCGGGGGGGCATGCCTGAGCAGTTCTTC	CASRERGGMPEQFF
TRBJ2-5	TRBV24-1	few	-	14	TGTGCCACCAGTGATTTGACAGGGACGGAGACCCAGTACTTC	CATSDLTGTETQYF
TRBJ2-3	TRBV18	-	-	12	TGTGCCAGCTCACCATCGACAGGACTGTCGAATTTT	CASSPSTGLSNF
TRBJ1-2	TRBV2	-	TRBD1	16	TGTGCCAGCTCCCTTACCCGGGACAGGAGTAACTATGGCTACACCTTC	CASSLTRDRSNYGYTF
TRBJ1-6	TRBV4-2	-	-	15	TGTGCCAGCAGCCACAACAGGATGACCGACTCACCCCTCCACTTT	CASSHNRMTDSPLHF
TRBJ1-6	TRBV4-1	-	-	17	TGCGCCAGCAGCCCATTTCTGTACACCGCTGATAATTCACCCCTCCACTTT	CASSPFLYTADNSPLHF
TRBJ2-7	TRBV9	-	-	15	TGTGCCAGCAGCGTAGATCAGGGGCCCCTCTACGAGCAGTACTTC	CASSVDQGPLYEQYF
TRBJ1-2	TRBV7-2	-	-	14	TGTGCCAGCAGCTTAGCCCGGTTCGACTATGGCTACACCTTC	CASSLARFDYGYTF
TRBJ2-7	TRBV10-1	few	TRBD2	14	TGCGCCAGCAGTACCGGGACTAGCCCCCTCGAGCAGTACTTC	CASSTGTSPLEQYF
TRBJ2-3	TRBV3-1/TRBV3-2	-	-	16	TGTGCCAGCAGCCAAAGCCGCACAGGGATCGCAGATACGCAGTATTTT	CASSQSRTGIADTQYF
TRBJ1-2	TRBV19	-	TRBD1	15	TGTGCCAGTAGTCCAGGACAGGGGCATAACTATGGCTACACCTTC	CASSPGQGHNYGYTF
TRBJ1-2	TRBV19	-	TRBD1	12	TGTGCCAGTAGCCGGGACAGGGGAGGCTACACCTTC	CASSRDRGGYTF
TRBJ2-3	TRBV9	-	-	13	TGTGCCAGCAGCGTAGCTAGCACAGATACGCAGTATTTT	CASSVASTDTQYF
TRBJ2-1	TRBV3-1/TRBV3-2	-	-	14	TGTGCCAGCAGCCACCCGGTTGACTACAATGAGCAGTTCTTC	CASSHPVDYNEQFF
TRBJ2-7	TRBV18	-	TRBD1	15	TGTGCCAGCTCACGACTTGGGACAGGCACCCGGGAGCAGTACTTC	CASSRLGTGTREQYF
TRBJ2-7	TRBV6-5	-	TRBD1	16	TGTGCCAGCAGTTACTCCCGGACAGGGGGCTACTACGAGCAGTACTTC	CASSYSRTGGYYEQYF
TRBJ2-1	TRBV12-3/TRBV12-4	-	-	11	TGTGCCAGCAGTCGGGACAATGAGCAGTTCTTC	CASSRDNEQFF
TRBJ2-1	TRBV5-1	-	-	15	TGCGCCAGCACCGTTGCGGTTGGTATTGAAAATGAGCAGTTCTTC	CASTVAVGIENEQFF
TRBJ1-1	TRBV7-9	-	TRBD1	17	TGTGCCAGCAGCGCCAGGACAGGGGGGCCCGGGAACACTGAAGCTTTCTTT	CASSARTGGPGNTEAFF
TRBJ1-6	TRBV3-1/TRBV3-2	-	TRBD1	14	TGTGCCAGCAGCCAAGTCGACAGGGACTCACCCCTCCACTTT	CASSQVDRDSPLHF
TRBJ2-1	TRBV29-1	-	TRBD2	18	TGCAGCGCTATCGTGGCTAGCGGGTCGAGTTTTTCCTACAATGAGCAGTTCTTC	CSAIVASGSSFSYNEQFF
TRBJ2-1	TRBV7-3	-	TRBD2	17	TGTGCCAGCAGCTTAACAAGCGGGGGGGCCCAGGACAATGAGCAGTTCTTC	CASSLTSGGAQDNEQFF
TRBJ1-4	TRBV19	-	TRBD1	15	TGTGCCAGTAGTCCCAGGGGGGCCGAGAATGAAAAACTGTTTTTT	CASSPRGAENEKLFF
TRBJ1-1	TRBV18	-	-	19	TGTGCCAGCTCCCCACTGAGAACAAAAGGGAGGGTGTTAGACACTGAAGCTTTCTTT	CASSPLRTKGRVLDTEAFF
TRBJ2-2	TRBV12-3/TRBV12-4	once	-	11	TGTGCCAGCCGCGTCACCGGGGAGCTGTTTTTT	CASRVTGELFF
TRBJ1-1	TRBV5-5	-	TRBD1	16	TGTGCCAGCAGCTTTACTCCGGGACAGGGGAACACTGAAGCTTTCTTT	CASSFTPGQGNTEAFF
TRBJ2-2	TRBV7-6	-	-	15	TGTGCCAGCAGCTTAGGCCAAACAGGCACCGGGGAGCTGTTTTTT	CASSLGQTGTGELFF
TRBJ2-2	TRBV27	-	TRBD2	18	TGTGCCAGCAGTTTAATTGGGCGGGGGACCCCCGGAGCCGGGGAGCTGTTTTTT	CASSLIGRGTPGAGELFF
TRBJ1-2	TRBV28	-	TRBD1	13	TGTGCGATCGGGATCAGGGGGTACTATGGCTACACCTTC	CAIGIRGYYGYTF
TRBJ2-7	TRBV7-3	-	-	13	TGTGCCAGCGCCCGGGACAACTCCTACGAGCAGTACTTC	CASARDNSYEQYF
TRBJ1-1	TRBV5-4	-	-	16	TGTGCCAGCAGCCAAGTCTTCGGGGGGGCAAGCACTGAAGCTTTCTTT	CASSQVFGGASTEAFF
TRBJ2-1	TRBV7-8	-	-	13	TGTGCCAGCAGCTCTCTCCCGTTCGATGAGCAGTTCTTC	CASSSLPFDEQFF
TRBJ1-6	TRBV5-6	-	TRBD1	18	TGTGCCAGCACCTTCCTAGCGGGACAGGTGGTAGGGAATTCACCCCTCCACTTT	CASTFLAGQVVGNSPLHF
TRBJ2-2	TRBV3-1/TRBV3-2	-	-	20	TGTGCCAGCAGCCAGGAGTACAGTGGCGGGGCTGCCGGTAAGGCCGGGGAGCTGTTTTTT	CASSQEYSGGAAGKAGELFF
TRBJ1-2	TRBV20-1	-	-	12	TGCAGTGCTAGTCACAGCCGCAGGGGCTACACCTTC	CSASHSRRGYTF
TRBJ1-1	TRBV7-2	-	-	15	TGTGCCAGCAGCCCAGATTGGGGGGGGCACACTGAAGCTTTCTTT	CASSPDWGGHTEAFF